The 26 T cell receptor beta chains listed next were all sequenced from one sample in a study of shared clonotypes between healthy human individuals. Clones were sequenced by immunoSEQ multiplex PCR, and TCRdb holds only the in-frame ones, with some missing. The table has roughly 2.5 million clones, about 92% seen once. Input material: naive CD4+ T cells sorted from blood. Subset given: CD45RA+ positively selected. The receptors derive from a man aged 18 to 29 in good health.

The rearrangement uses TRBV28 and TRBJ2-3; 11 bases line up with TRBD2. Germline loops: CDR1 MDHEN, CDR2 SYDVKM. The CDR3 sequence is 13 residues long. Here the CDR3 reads CVAGGLVPDTQYF. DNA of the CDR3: TGTGTAGCGGGGGGGCTAGTGCCAGATACGCAGTATTTT.

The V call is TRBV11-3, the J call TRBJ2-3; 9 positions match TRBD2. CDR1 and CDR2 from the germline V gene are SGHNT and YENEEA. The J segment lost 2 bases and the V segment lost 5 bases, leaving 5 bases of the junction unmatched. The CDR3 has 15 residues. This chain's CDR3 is CASSERLADTDTQYF. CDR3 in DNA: TGTGCCAGCAGCGAAAGACTAGCGGACACAGATACGCAGTATTTT.

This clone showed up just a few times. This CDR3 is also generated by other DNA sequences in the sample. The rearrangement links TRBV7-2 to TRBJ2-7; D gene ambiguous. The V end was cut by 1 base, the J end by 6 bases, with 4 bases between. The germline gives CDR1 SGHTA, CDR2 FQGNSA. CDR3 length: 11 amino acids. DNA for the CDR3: TGTGCCAGCAGCTTAGGGGTCGAGCAGTACTTC. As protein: CASSLGVEQYF. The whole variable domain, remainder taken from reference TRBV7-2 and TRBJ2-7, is GAGVSQSPSNKVTEKGKDVELRCDPISGHTALYWYRQSLGQGLEFLIYFQGNSAPDKSGLPSDRFSAERTGGSVSTLTIQRTQQEDSAVYLCASSLGVEQYFGPGTRLTVT.

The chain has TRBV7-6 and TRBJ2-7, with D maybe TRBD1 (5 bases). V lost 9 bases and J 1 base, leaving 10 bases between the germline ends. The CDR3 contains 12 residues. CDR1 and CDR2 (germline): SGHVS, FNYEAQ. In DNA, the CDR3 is TGTGCCAGAGAAGACAGATCCTACGAGCAGTACTTC. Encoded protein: CAREDRSYEQYF.

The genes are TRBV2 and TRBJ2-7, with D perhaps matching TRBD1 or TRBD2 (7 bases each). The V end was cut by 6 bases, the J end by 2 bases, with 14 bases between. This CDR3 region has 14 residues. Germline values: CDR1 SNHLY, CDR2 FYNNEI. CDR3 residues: CASRDQGGPYEQYF. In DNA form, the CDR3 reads TGTGCCAGCAGGGATCAGGGGGGGCCCTACGAGCAGTACTTC.

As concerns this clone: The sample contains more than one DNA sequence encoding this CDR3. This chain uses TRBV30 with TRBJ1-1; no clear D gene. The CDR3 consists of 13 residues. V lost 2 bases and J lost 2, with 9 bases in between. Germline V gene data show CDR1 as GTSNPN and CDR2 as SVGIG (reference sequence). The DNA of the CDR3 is TGTGCCTGGAGTCTGGGTAGAAACACTGAAGCTTTCTTT. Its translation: CAWSLGRNTEAFF.

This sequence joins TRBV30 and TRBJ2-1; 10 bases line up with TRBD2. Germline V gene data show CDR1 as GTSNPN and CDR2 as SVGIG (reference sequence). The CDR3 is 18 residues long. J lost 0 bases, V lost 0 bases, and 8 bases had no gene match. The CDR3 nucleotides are TGTGCCTGGAGTGTAACGCGGACTAGCGGAAGCTCCTACAATGAGCAGTTCTTC. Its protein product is CAWSVTRTSGSSYNEQFF.

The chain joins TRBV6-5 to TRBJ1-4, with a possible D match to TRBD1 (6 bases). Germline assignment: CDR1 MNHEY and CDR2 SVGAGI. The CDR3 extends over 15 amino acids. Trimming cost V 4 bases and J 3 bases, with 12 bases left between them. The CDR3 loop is CASSWTGGSNEKLFF. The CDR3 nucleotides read TGTGCCAGCAGTTGGACGGGGGGCTCTAATGAAAAACTGTTTTTT.

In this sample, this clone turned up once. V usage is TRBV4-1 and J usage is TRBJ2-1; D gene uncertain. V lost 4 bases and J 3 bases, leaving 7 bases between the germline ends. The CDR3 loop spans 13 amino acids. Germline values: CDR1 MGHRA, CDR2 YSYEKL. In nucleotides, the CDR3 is TGCGCCAGCAGCCTCCTGGGCTACAATGAGCAGTTCTTC. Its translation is CASSLLGYNEQFF.

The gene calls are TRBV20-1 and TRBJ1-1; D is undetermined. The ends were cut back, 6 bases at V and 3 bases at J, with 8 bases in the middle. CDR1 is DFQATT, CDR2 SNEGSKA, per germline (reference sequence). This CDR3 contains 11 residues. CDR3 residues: CSAVEHTEAFF. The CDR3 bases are TGCAGTGCCGTAGAACACACTGAAGCTTTCTTT.

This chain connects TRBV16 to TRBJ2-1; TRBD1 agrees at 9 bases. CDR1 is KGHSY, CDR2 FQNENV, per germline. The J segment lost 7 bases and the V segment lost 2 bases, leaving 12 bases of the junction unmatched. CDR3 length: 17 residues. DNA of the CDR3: TGTGCCAGCAGCCAACTCTCTTCCGGGACAGGGATAAATGAGCAGTTCTTC. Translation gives CASSQLSSGTGINEQFF.

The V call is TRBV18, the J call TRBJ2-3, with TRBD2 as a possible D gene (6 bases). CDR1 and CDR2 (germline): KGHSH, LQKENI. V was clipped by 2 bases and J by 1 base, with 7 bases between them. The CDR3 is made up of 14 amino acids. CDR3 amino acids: CASSPWGGTDTQYF. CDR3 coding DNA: TGTGCCAGCTCACCATGGGGGGGCACAGATACGCAGTATTTT.

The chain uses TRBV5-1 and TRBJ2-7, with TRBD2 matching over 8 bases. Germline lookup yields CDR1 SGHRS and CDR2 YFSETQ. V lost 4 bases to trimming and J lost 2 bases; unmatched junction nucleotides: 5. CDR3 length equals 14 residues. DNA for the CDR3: TGCGCCAGCAGCCCGTCAGCGGGGGCCTACGAGCAGTACTTC. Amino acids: CASSPSAGAYEQYF.

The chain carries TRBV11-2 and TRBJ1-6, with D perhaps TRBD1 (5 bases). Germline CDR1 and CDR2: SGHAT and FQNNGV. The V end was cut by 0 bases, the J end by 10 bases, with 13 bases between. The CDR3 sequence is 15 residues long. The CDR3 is CASSLEGTLPSPLHF. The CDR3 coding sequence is TGTGCCAGCAGCTTAGAGGGGACGCTTCCCTCACCCCTCCACTTT.

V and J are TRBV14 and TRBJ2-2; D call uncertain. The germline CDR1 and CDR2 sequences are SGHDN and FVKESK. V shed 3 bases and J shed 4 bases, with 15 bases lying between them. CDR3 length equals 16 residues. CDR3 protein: CASSHTTVMGTGELFF. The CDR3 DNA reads TGTGCCAGCAGCCACACCACAGTGATGGGCACCGGGGAGCTGTTTTTT.

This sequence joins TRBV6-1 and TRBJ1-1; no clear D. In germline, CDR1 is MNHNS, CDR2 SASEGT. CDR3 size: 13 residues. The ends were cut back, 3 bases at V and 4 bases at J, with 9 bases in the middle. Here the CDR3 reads CASSDHQSTEAFF. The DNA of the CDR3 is TGTGCCAGCAGTGACCACCAGTCCACTGAAGCTTTCTTT.

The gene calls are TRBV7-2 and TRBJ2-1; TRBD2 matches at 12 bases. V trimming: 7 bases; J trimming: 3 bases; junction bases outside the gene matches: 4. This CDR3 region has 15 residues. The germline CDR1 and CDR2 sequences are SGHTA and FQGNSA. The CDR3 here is CASISTSGSYNEQFF. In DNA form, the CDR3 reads TGTGCCAGCATCTCGACTAGCGGGAGCTACAATGAGCAGTTCTTC. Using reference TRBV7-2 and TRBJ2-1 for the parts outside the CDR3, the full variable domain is GAGVSQSPSNKVTEKGKDVELRCDPISGHTALYWYRQSLGQGLEFLIYFQGNSAPDKSGLPSDRFSAERTGGSVSTLTIQRTQQEDSAVYLCASISTSGSYNEQFFGPGTRLTVL.

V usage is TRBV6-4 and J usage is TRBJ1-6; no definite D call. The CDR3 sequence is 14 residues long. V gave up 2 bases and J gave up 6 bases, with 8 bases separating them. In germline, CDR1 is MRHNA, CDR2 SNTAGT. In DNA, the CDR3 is TGTGCCAGCAGTGACAGTGGTTTTAATTCACCCCTCCACTTT. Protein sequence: CASSDSGFNSPLHF.

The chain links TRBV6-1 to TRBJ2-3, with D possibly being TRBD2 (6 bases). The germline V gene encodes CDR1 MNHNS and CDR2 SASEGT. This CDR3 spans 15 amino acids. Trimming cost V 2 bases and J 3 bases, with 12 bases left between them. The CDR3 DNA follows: TGTGCCAGCAGTGAAATGGCAGGGAGGACAGATACGCAGTATTTT. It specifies CASSEMAGRTDTQYF.

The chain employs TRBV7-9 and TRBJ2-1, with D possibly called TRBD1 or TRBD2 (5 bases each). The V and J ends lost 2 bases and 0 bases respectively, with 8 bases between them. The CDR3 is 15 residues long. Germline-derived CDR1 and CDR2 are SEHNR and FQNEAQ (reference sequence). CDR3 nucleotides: TGTGCCAGCAGCTTAATGGGGGACTCCTACAATGAGCAGTTCTTC. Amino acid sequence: CASSLMGDSYNEQFF.

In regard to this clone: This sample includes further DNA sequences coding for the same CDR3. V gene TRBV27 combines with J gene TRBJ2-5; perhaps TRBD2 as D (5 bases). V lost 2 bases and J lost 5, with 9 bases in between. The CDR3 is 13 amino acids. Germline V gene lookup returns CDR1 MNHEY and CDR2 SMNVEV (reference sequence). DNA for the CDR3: TGTGCCAGCAGTTTAGAGCGAGGGGAGACCCAGTACTTC. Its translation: CASSLERGETQYF.

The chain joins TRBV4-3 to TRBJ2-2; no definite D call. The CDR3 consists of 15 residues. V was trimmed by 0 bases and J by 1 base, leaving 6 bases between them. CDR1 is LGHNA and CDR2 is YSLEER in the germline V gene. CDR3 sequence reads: CASSQDLRNTGELFF. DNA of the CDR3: TGCGCCAGCAGCCAAGATCTCAGGAACACCGGGGAGCTGTTTTTT.

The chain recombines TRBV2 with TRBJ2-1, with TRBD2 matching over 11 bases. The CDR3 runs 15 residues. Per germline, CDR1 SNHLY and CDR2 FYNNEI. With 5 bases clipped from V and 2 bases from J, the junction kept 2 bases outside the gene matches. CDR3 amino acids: CASSIAGGPYNEQFF. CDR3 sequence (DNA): TGTGCCAGCAGTATAGCGGGAGGGCCCTACAATGAGCAGTTCTTC. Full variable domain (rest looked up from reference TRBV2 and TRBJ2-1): EPEVTQTPSHQVTQMGQEVILRCVPISNHLYFYWYRQILGQKVEFLVSFYNNEISEKSEIFDDQFSVERPDGSNFTLKIRSTKLEDSAMYFCASSIAGGPYNEQFFGPGTRLTVL.

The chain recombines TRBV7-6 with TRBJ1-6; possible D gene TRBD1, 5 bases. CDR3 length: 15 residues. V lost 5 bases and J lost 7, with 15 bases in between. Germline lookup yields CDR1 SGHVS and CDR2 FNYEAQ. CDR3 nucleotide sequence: TGTGCCAGCAGCGCGGACACGGTCGGGAATTCACCCCTCCACTTT. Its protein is CASSADTVGNSPLHF.

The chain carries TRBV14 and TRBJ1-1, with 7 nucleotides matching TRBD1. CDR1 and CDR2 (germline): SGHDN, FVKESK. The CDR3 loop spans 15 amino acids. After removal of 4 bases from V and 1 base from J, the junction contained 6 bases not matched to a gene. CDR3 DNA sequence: TGTGCCAGCAGCCGCGACAGGGTGCCGAACACTGAAGCTTTCTTT. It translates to CASSRDRVPNTEAFF.

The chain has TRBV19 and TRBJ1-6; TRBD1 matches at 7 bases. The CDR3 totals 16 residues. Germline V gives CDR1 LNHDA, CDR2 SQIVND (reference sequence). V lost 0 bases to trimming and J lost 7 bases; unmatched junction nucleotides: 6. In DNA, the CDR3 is TGTGCCAGTAGTATAGATTCGACAGGGAAGAATTCACCCCTCCACTTT. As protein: CASSIDSTGKNSPLHF.